Described below is a single T cell receptor (beta chain) sequence and its context. The antigen is unknown. The data were taken from a study of shared clonotypes between healthy human individuals. Assay runs were performed at deep level. Libraries were prepared by immunoSEQ multiplex PCR; TCRdb keeps only in-frame clonotypes and omits some of them. Of about 1.5 million clones listed, about 98% are singletons. The germline CDR1 and CDR2 sequences are SGDLS and YYNGEE. The CDR3 contains 14 residues. Trimming removed 0 bases from V and 2 bases from J, with 6 bases in between. Study-level results: Four donors showed sharing of approximately 5% of naive CD4 clonotypes.

Sequences were obtained from naive CD4+ T cells sorted from blood. Subset reported: CD45RA+ positively selected. This TCR was recovered from a man aged 30-40 years in good health. The chain employs TRBV9 and TRBJ1-5; D remains unclear. CDR3 bases: TGTGCCAGCAGCGTAGCGGACGGCAATCAGCCCCAGCATTTT. This sequence encodes CASSVADGNQPQHF.